The source of this T cell receptor beta chain is a study of OX40 agonist ivuxolimab in advanced cancers. Assay used: immunoSEQ multiplex PCR; TCRdb lists only in-frame clones, some missing. This table holds about 61,000 clones, 82% found once. Findings and caveats of the study: Among the lowest levels of clonal expansion were found in partial responders at 0.1-3.0 mg/kg.

The CDR3 totals 14 residues. This clone was detected once. Its cognate antigen is unknown. J is TRBJ1-5 and V is TRBV21-1. TRBV21-1 has pseudogene status. This specimen was CD4+ or CD8+ T cells sorted from blood, taken in a trial of the OX40 agonist ivuxolimab. The receptor was derived from an adult with an advanced solid tumor such as melanoma, head and neck, liver or kidney cancer. The CDR3: CANPNPPGNQPQHF. The CDR3 DNA reads TGTGCCAACCCCAATCCCCCGGGGAATCAGCCCCAGCATTTT.